These 22 T cell receptor beta chains were sequenced from one sample in a study of identical twins. One entry per CDR3 protein results from TCRdb running MiXCR on the 5' RACE reads. This table holds 1.5 million to 2 million distinct CDR3 sequences, more than 30% found once. The sample comprised cord blood. The receptors were gathered from a newborn girl in good health.

The chain has TRBV24-1 and TRBJ2-3, with 13 bases aligning to TRBD2. The CDR3 totals 16 residues. The germline V gene encodes CDR1 KGHDR and CDR2 SFDVKD. J gave up 6 bases and V 1 base, and 3 bases lay outside the gene matches. The CDR3 loop reads CATSDFGLAGADTQYF. The CDR3 bases are TGTGCCACCAGTGATTTTGGACTAGCGGGAGCCGATACGCAGTATTTT.

V usage is TRBV6-5 and J usage is TRBJ2-3, with D tentatively TRBD1 or TRBD2 (6 bases each). The CDR3 sequence is 13 residues long. Trimming shortened V by 6 bases and J by 10 bases, and 17 bases separated the two germline ends. Germline V gives CDR1 MNHEY, CDR2 SVGAGI. DNA for the CDR3: TGTGCCAGCAGACACCCGGAGGGGGGATCGCAGTATTTT. Amino acid sequence: CASRHPEGGSQYF.

This clonotype turned up a few times. The CDR3 nucleotides read TGTGCCAGCAGTTTAGGGGGACTAGCGGGAGCCCTTGAGACCCAGTACTTC. Translation gives CASSLGGLAGALETQYF. The chain is built from TRBV12-3 or TRBV12-4 and TRBJ2-5; 14 nucleotides line up with TRBD2. Trimming took 1 base from V and 5 from J; bases not matched to a gene: 6. This CDR3 comprises 17 residues.

The V gene is TRBV7-2, the J gene TRBJ1-1; TRBD1 matches 7 bases. The CDR3 is made up of 16 amino acids. J was trimmed by 0 bases and V by 5 bases; bases with no gene match: 9. Germline values: CDR1 SGHTA, CDR2 FQGNSA. Here the CDR3 DNA reads TGTGCCAGCAGCAAGGGACAGCGGGCAATGAACACTGAAGCTTTCTTT. It is translated as CASSKGQRAMNTEAFF. The whole variable domain, filled in from reference TRBV7-2 and TRBJ1-1, reads GAGVSQSPSNKVTEKGKDVELRCDPISGHTALYWYRQSLGQGLEFLIYFQGNSAPDKSGLPSDRFSAERTGGSVSTLTIQRTQQEDSAVYLCASSKGQRAMNTEAFFGQGTRLTVV.

This clonotype was seen a handful of times. J is TRBJ1-2 and V is TRBV29-1, with 8 positions matching TRBD1. CDR1 SQVTM and CDR2 ANQGSEA come from the germline V gene. CDR3 size: 13 residues. J was trimmed by 7 bases and V by 3 bases; bases with no gene match: 7. CDR3 sequence reads: CSVEDRVFAGYTF. In DNA, the CDR3 is TGCAGCGTTGAGGACAGGGTATTCGCTGGCTACACCTTC.

This clonotype has only a few counts. The V call is TRBV27, the J call TRBJ1-5; D is ambiguous. Trimming took off 5 bases at V and 0 bases at J, with 11 bases between the two ends. CDR1 and CDR2 (germline): MNHEY, SMNVEV (reference sequence). This CDR3 spans 15 amino acids. DNA for the CDR3: TGTGCCAGCAGTCCACTACGGGATAGCAATCAGCCCCAGCATTTT. It specifies CASSPLRDSNQPQHF.

The V gene is TRBV28, the J gene TRBJ2-7; 10 bases fit TRBD1. The J segment lost 3 bases and the V segment lost 6 bases, leaving 8 bases of the junction unmatched. In germline, CDR1 is MDHEN, CDR2 SYDVKM. The CDR3 runs 15 residues. The CDR3 DNA reads as TGTGCCAGCAGGGAACCGGGACAGGGGTTCTACGAGCAGTACTTC. Protein product: CASREPGQGFYEQYF.

At least ten counts were recorded for this clonotype. The V gene is TRBV6-2 or TRBV6-3, the J gene TRBJ2-4, with TRBD2 as a possible D gene (5 bases). Looked up from germline, CDR1 is MNHEY and CDR2 is SVGEGT. Trimming took 6 bases from V and 6 from J, leaving 21 bases between them. The CDR3 length is 16 residues. CDR3 protein: CASRSGISPRPNIQYF. The CDR3 DNA is TGTGCCAGCAGATCCGGGATCTCACCCCGGCCAAACATTCAGTACTTC.

The rearrangement joins TRBV20-1 to TRBJ1-2; D is ambiguous. The CDR3 is 16 amino acids. V was clipped by 0 bases and J by 5 bases, with 19 bases between them. Germline values: CDR1 DFQATT, CDR2 SNEGSKA (reference sequence). This CDR3 reads CSARDGASPYLYGYTF. The CDR3 DNA is TGCAGTGCTAGAGATGGAGCATCACCCTATCTGTATGGCTACACCTTC.

V usage is TRBV5-1 and J usage is TRBJ2-1; 7 bases are a match to TRBD2. TRBJ2-7 matches the DNA end more closely, so the J call is doubtful. CDR1 is SGHRS, CDR2 YFSETQ, per germline. The CDR3 covers 15 residues. The CDR3 sequence is CASSPPSGFYNEQYF. CDR3 DNA: TGCGCCAGCAGCCCCCCTAGCGGATTCTACAATGAGCAGTACTTC.

V usage is TRBV18 and J usage is TRBJ2-3; TRBD2 matches at 10 bases. V gave up 5 bases and J gave up 3 bases; unmatched junction bases: 5. Germline loops: CDR1 KGHSH, CDR2 LQKENI. This CDR3 has 15 residues. The CDR3 bases are TGTGCCAGCTCAGTAACTAGCGGGACAACAGATACGCAGTATTTT. Translating gives CASSVTSGTTDTQYF. The full variable domain, with the rest looked up from reference TRBV18 and TRBJ2-3, is NAGVMQNPRHLVRRRGQEARLRCSPMKGHSHVYWYRQLPEEGLKFMVYLQKENIIDESGMPKERFSAEFPKEGPSILRIQQVVRGDSAAYFCASSVTSGTTDTQYFGPGTRLTVL.

This chain links TRBV3-1 with TRBJ2-3; 7 nucleotides agree with TRBD1. The CDR3 runs 17 residues. Germline CDR1 LGHDT, CDR2 YNNKEL (reference sequence). The ends lost 1 base at V and 2 bases at J; junction bases unmatched: 9. The CDR3 DNA sequence: TGTGCCAGCAGCCAAGGGAAACAGGGGCTAACCACAGATACGCAGTATTTT. This encodes CASSQGKQGLTTDTQYF.

This rearrangement joins TRBV7-9 to TRBJ2-1; TRBD2 matches at 11 bases. V lost 3 bases and J lost 4; bases outside the gene matches: 5. The CDR3 is made up of 16 amino acids. Germline V lookup: CDR1 SEHNR, CDR2 FQNEAQ (reference sequence). DNA of the CDR3: TGTGCCAGCAGCTTCCTAGCGGGGGGAGGGTACAATGAGCAGTTCTTC. Protein sequence: CASSFLAGGGYNEQFF. The full variable domain, its missing parts supplied by reference TRBV7-9 and TRBJ2-1, is DTGVSQNPRHKITKRGQNVTFRCDPISEHNRLYWYRQTLGQGPEFLTYFQNEAQLEKSRLLSDRFSAERPKGSFSTLEIQRTEQGDSAMYLCASSFLAGGGYNEQFFGPGTRLTVL.

This clonotype was recorded a few times. The CDR3 nucleotides are TGTGCCAGCAGTGAGGGCATAGCGGGAGTGGGTACAGATACGCAGTATTTT. Its protein is CASSEGIAGVGTDTQYF. The chain carries TRBV2 and TRBJ2-3; 9 nucleotides agree with TRBD2. The CDR3 runs 17 residues. V dropped 3 bases and J dropped 3; count of bases not matched to a gene: 10. Germline assignment: CDR1 SNHLY and CDR2 FYNNEI.

V is TRBV29-1 and J is TRBJ1-1, with a tentative D call TRBD1 (5 bases). The CDR3 length is 14 residues. Trimming pared 4 bases from V and 5 bases from J, leaving 17 bases between. CDR1 is SQVTM, CDR2 ANQGSEA, per germline. CDR3 bases: TGCAGCGTTGTTAGCTACGCAGGGAAGACTGAAGCTTTCTTT. This sequence encodes CSVVSYAGKTEAFF.

This clonotype was found a few times. This chain uses TRBV20-1 with TRBJ2-5; 8 positions match TRBD2. V shed 2 bases and J 5 bases; nucleotides not matched to a gene: 4. Germline CDR1 DFQATT, CDR2 SNEGSKA (reference sequence). The CDR3 runs to 13 residues. The CDR3 sequence: CSARLLAAETQYF. CDR3 coding DNA: TGCAGTGCTAGATTACTAGCGGCGGAGACCCAGTACTTC.

CDR3: CASSQRNSSGAEKLFF. CDR3 coding DNA: TGTGCCAGCAGCCAAAGGAACAGCTCCGGAGCTGAAAAACTGTTTTTT. V is TRBV4-2 and J is TRBJ1-4, with D hard to call. This CDR3 is built from 16 residues. Trimming took off 2 bases at V and 7 bases at J, with 17 bases between the two ends. Germline V gene lookup returns CDR1 LGHNA and CDR2 YNFKEQ.

The genes are TRBV20-1 and TRBJ1-2, with TRBD1 matching 8 bases. CDR3 length equals 14 residues. In germline, CDR1 is DFQATT, CDR2 SNEGSKA (reference sequence). The ends lost 6 bases at V and 4 bases at J; junction bases unmatched: 10. The CDR3 loop is CSARGDRGTYGYTF. CDR3 DNA sequence: TGCAGTGCAAGGGGTGACAGGGGTACCTATGGCTACACCTTC.

The chain is built from TRBV12-3 or TRBV12-4 and TRBJ2-2; no clear D gene. CDR3 length equals 14 residues. V was cut by 8 bases and J by 4 bases, with 14 bases left in between. The CDR3 DNA follows: TGTGCCAGCCTCAAGAGCCCCAGCACCGGGGAGCTGTTTTTT. Protein product: CASLKSPSTGELFF.

As concerns this clonotype: A much larger clonotype is one base distant, so this may be a read error. Here the CDR3 DNA reads TGTGCCAGCAGCCAAAACGGACAGGGGGTCCCCAATGAGCAGTACTTC. Its protein product is CASSQNGQGVPNEQYF. The genes are TRBV4-2 and TRBJ2-7, with 10 bases that match TRBD1. Germline V gene lookup returns CDR1 LGHNA and CDR2 YNFKEQ. The CDR3 consists of 16 residues. J gave up 7 bases and V 2 bases, and 11 bases lay outside the gene matches.

In this sample, this clonotype turned up once. The chain uses TRBV20-1 and TRBJ1-3; D is ambiguous. Germline-derived CDR1 and CDR2 are DFQATT and SNEGSKA (reference sequence). The CDR3 spans 15 residues. V was shortened by 5 bases and J by 2 bases, with 16 bases between the two germline ends. CDR3 DNA sequence: TGCAGTGCTGGCCTCGGGAGGTGGGCTGGAAACACCATATATTTT. As protein: CSAGLGRWAGNTIYF.

V and J are TRBV12-3 or TRBV12-4 and TRBJ2-1; 9 nucleotides line up with TRBD2. The CDR3 runs 13 residues. The V and J ends lost 10 bases and 12 bases, in that order; junction bases with no gene match: 13. DNA for the CDR3: TGTGCCACCGTGGCGGGAGGGGTGTCTGGGCAGTTCTTC. Protein product: CATVAGGVSGQFF.